A single sample is the source of the 12 T cell receptor beta chains below, sequenced in a study of shared clonotypes between healthy human individuals. Profiled with immunoSEQ multiplex PCR; TCRdb holds only in-frame clones, not every one. In the table there are more than 1,200,000 clones, 98% to 99% of which are singletons. Specimen: naive CD4+ T cells sorted from blood. Subset meaning: CD45RA+ positively selected. The receptor set was obtained from a man aged 25-45 years in good health.

The chain links TRBV30 to TRBJ2-1; 8 bases fit TRBD2. From germline, CDR1 is GTSNPN and CDR2 SVGIG (reference sequence). This CDR3 spans 12 amino acids. With V trimmed by 3 bases and J by 7 bases, 2 bases remained unmatched. The CDR3 loop reads CAWSGTSNEQFF. The CDR3, as DNA: TGTGCCTGGAGCGGGACTAGTAATGAGCAGTTCTTC. Using reference TRBV30 and TRBJ2-1 for the parts outside the CDR3, the full variable domain is SQTIHQWPATLVQPVGSPLSLECTVEGTSNPNLYWYRQAAGRGLQLLFYSVGIGQISSEVPQNLSASRPQDRQFILSSKKLLLSDSGFYLCAWSGTSNEQFFGPGTRLTVL.

The rearrangement joins TRBV5-4 to TRBJ2-5; 12 bases fit TRBD1. Per the germline V gene, CDR1 is SGHNT and CDR2 is YYREEE (reference sequence). V gave up 3 bases and J gave up 3 bases; unmatched junction bases: 6. The CDR3 consists of 16 residues. The CDR3: CASSWGTGGREETQYF. CDR3 sequence (DNA): TGTGCCAGCAGCTGGGGGACAGGGGGCAGAGAAGAGACCCAGTACTTC.

The CDR3 nucleotides are TGCGCCAGCAGACGCTCATTCCGGACAGGGCACACAGATACGCAGTATTTT. Protein sequence: CASRRSFRTGHTDTQYF. This chain links TRBV5-1 with TRBJ2-3, with 8 bases identical to TRBD1. There are 17 residues in the CDR3. The germline V gene encodes CDR1 SGHRS and CDR2 YFSETQ. V lost 5 bases and J lost 2; bases outside the gene matches: 13.

The chain has TRBV11-2 and TRBJ2-7, with D possibly TRBD1 on 5 matching bases. V was trimmed by 3 bases and J by 2 bases, leaving 17 bases between them. The CDR3 has 16 amino acids. In germline, CDR1 is SGHAT, CDR2 FQNNGV. CDR3 nucleotide sequence: TGTGCCAGCAGCTTGTCCCTCCCGGCAGGGACCTACGAGCAGTACTTC. Amino acids: CASSLSLPAGTYEQYF. Full variable domain (missing parts from reference TRBV11-2 and TRBJ2-7): EAGVAQSPRYKIIEKRQSVAFWCNPISGHATLYWYQQILGQGPKLLIQFQNNGVVDDSQLPKDRFSAERLKGVDSTLKIQPAKLEDSAVYLCASSLSLPAGTYEQYFGPGTRLTVT.

With regard to this clone: This sample also contains other DNA sequences that code for the same CDR3. The genes are TRBV30 and TRBJ2-2; D is unclear. V was shortened by 4 bases and J by 6 bases, with 6 bases between the two germline ends. The CDR3 loop spans 11 amino acids. CDR1 GTSNPN and CDR2 SVGIG come from the germline V gene (reference sequence). The CDR3, as DNA: TGTGCCTGGAACCGGCCCGGGGAGCTGTTTTTT. Its translation is CAWNRPGELFF.

V is TRBV18 and J is TRBJ1-5, with no clear D. Germline V gene data show CDR1 as KGHSH and CDR2 as LQKENI. V was pared by 2 bases and J by 6 bases, with 5 bases between. This CDR3 is built from 12 residues. The DNA for the CDR3 is TGTGCCAGCTCACCAGGGGTTCAGCCCCAGCATTTT. It specifies CASSPGVQPQHF.

V is TRBV29-1 and J is TRBJ1-2, with 7 bases matching TRBD1. This CDR3 is 16 amino acids long. Germline V CDR1 and CDR2: SQVTM, ANQGSEA. The trim removed 1 base at V and 4 bases at J, leaving 12 bases unmatched. The CDR3 sequence is CSVEGQGLGESYGYTF. The CDR3 DNA sequence: TGCAGCGTTGAAGGACAGGGTTTAGGGGAGAGCTATGGCTACACCTTC.

The rearrangement uses TRBV18 and TRBJ2-3; 9 bases match TRBD1. The germline V gene encodes CDR1 KGHSH and CDR2 LQKENI. The J segment lost 6 bases and the V segment lost 2 bases, leaving 6 bases of the junction unmatched. The CDR3 runs 15 residues. Here the CDR3 reads CASSPLDRGGDTQYF. The CDR3 DNA follows: TGTGCCAGCTCACCATTGGACAGGGGAGGCGATACGCAGTATTTT.

The chain uses TRBV10-2 and TRBJ2-3, with 9 bases lining up with TRBD2. The CDR3 covers 15 residues. Germline loops: CDR1 WSHSY, CDR2 SAAADI. With V trimmed by 4 bases and J by 7 bases, 9 bases remained unmatched. This CDR3 reads CASSGPSGAANTQYF. CDR3 coding DNA: TGCGCCAGCAGTGGTCCTAGCGGGGCTGCGAATACGCAGTATTTT.

The J gene is TRBJ2-5, the V gene TRBV5-4; tentative D call: TRBD1 (5 bases). Trimming shortened V by 2 bases and J by 5 bases, and 7 bases separated the two germline ends. CDR3 length: 12 residues. CDR1 and CDR2 (germline): SGHNT, YYREEE (reference sequence). Here the CDR3 reads CASSFKGETQYF. The CDR3 coding sequence is TGTGCCAGCAGCTTCAAGGGGGAGACCCAGTACTTC.

The chain joins TRBV7-8 to TRBJ2-2; D not resolved. Germline lookup yields CDR1 SGHVS and CDR2 FQNEAQ. V was trimmed by 6 bases and J by 1 base, leaving 12 bases between them. This CDR3 is built from 15 residues. CDR3 sequence (DNA): TGTGCCAGCAGTTCTAGATCACAGAACACCGGGGAGCTGTTTTTT. Amino acids: CASSSRSQNTGELFF.

The chain employs TRBV28 and TRBJ2-3; 9 bases match TRBD2. V lost 6 bases, J lost 0 bases, and 10 bases stayed unmatched. Germline CDR1 MDHEN, CDR2 SYDVKM. The CDR3 sequence is 17 residues long. The CDR3 bases are TGTGCCAGCAGCGATAGCGGGAGTTTCCTTAGCACAGATACGCAGTATTTT. Translation gives CASSDSGSFLSTDTQYF.